The following is a T cell receptor beta chain sequence with its context. Original analysis: Reference gene primer amplification gave estimated nucleated cell counts. Assay: immunoSEQ multiplex PCR; the TCRdb copy retains only in-frame clones and omits some. For V, J and clone size, that table is used; D and trimming come from the DNA. The sample has about 170,000 clones; approximately 80% are singletons. These data come from a study of blood T cell repertoires in COVID-19. Overall study: Samples taken during acute and convalescent COVID-19 were collected in the United States, Italy and Spain. T cells, B-cell-depleted T cells, or PBMCs supplied cDNA or gDNA.

The CDR3 contains 16 residues. In germline, CDR1 is LNHDA, CDR2 SQIVND (reference sequence). J gave up 5 bases and V 4 bases, and 9 bases lay outside the gene matches. V is TRBV19 and J is TRBJ2-2; 8 bases fit TRBD1. Sequencing was done on a sample of peripheral blood. The sequence derives from a woman of 80 years or more with acute or convalescent COVID-19. The CDR3 sequence: CASSTPGGLGTGELFF. The CDR3 DNA sequence: TGTGCCAGTAGTACCCCAGGGGGCTTGGGGACCGGGGAGCTGTTTTTT.